The rows below give T cell receptor beta chains drawn from one sample of a study of T cells after yellow fever vaccination. TCRdb re-called the 5' RACE reads with MiXCR, one entry per CDR3 protein. The sample has 150,000 to 200,000 distinct CDR3 sequences, 8% to 13% seen once. The material was CD8+ T cells sorted from PBMCs, obtained 15 days after the yellow fever booster vaccination. All receptors come from a man younger than 35 who received the YFV17D yellow fever vaccine. Each CDR3 is given with its conserved first and last residue. D genes are given only for firm matches. Size tells how often a clone was seen (once, few, many) or the class of an expanded clone, and some rows leave it out.

V gene: TRBV6-5
D gene: NA
clone size: NA
CDR3 length: 14
J gene: TRBJ2-2
CDR3 protein: CASSDPNRPGELFF
CDR3 DNA: TGTGCCAGCAGTGACCCCAACCGTCCCGGGGAGCTGTTTTTT

V gene: TRBV19
D gene: TRBD1
clone size: NA
CDR3 length: 15
J gene: TRBJ1-1
CDR3 protein: CASSRRETGLTEAFF
CDR3 DNA: TGTGCCAGTAGTCGCCGAGAGACAGGGCTCACTGAAGCTTTCTTT

V gene: TRBV7-2
D gene: TRBD1
clone size: few
CDR3 length: 16
J gene: TRBJ2-3
CDR3 protein: CASSPRTGFSTDTQYF
CDR3 DNA: TGTGCCAGCAGCCCCAGGACAGGGTTCAGCACAGATACGCAGTATTTT

V gene: TRBV4-3
D gene: NA
clone size: few
CDR3 length: 14
J gene: TRBJ1-1
CDR3 protein: CASSPRGRDTEAFF
CDR3 DNA: TGCGCCAGCAGCCCCAGGGGCCGGGACACTGAAGCTTTCTTT

V gene: TRBV4-2
D gene: TRBD1
clone size: many
CDR3 length: 17
J gene: TRBJ2-7
CDR3 protein: CASSHGTGGDSSYEQYF
CDR3 DNA: TGTGCCAGCAGCCACGGGACAGGGGGTGATAGCTCCTACGAGCAGTACTTC

V gene: TRBV7-4
D gene: NA
clone size: few
CDR3 length: 13
J gene: TRBJ2-3
CDR3 protein: CASSPLIFGTQYF
CDR3 DNA: TGTGCCAGCAGCCCTCTTATCTTCGGCACGCAGTATTTT

V gene: TRBV3-1
D gene: TRBD1
clone size: NA
CDR3 length: 16
J gene: TRBJ2-3
CDR3 protein: CASRQDRGRRTDTQYF
CDR3 DNA: TGTGCCAGCAGGCAGGACAGGGGCCGGCGCACAGATACGCAGTATTTT

V gene: TRBV5-4
D gene: TRBD1
clone size: few
CDR3 length: 14
J gene: TRBJ2-1
CDR3 protein: CASSLATGGDKQFF
CDR3 DNA: TGTGCCAGCAGCTTGGCGACAGGGGGGGATAAGCAGTTCTTC

V gene: TRBV27
D gene: NA
clone size: NA
CDR3 length: 12
J gene: TRBJ2-7
CDR3 protein: CASMSGTYEQYF
CDR3 DNA: TGTGCCAGCATGTCCGGGACCTACGAGCAGTACTTC

V gene: TRBV29-1
D gene: TRBD2
clone size: few
CDR3 length: 14
J gene: TRBJ2-3
CDR3 protein: CSVVLAGATDTQYF
CDR3 DNA: TGCAGCGTGGTACTAGCGGGGGCCACAGATACGCAGTATTTT

V gene: TRBV18
D gene: TRBD2
clone size: few
CDR3 length: 15
J gene: TRBJ2-1
CDR3 protein: CASSPAGGPPNEQFF
CDR3 DNA: TGTGCCAGCTCACCAGCGGGGGGGCCCCCCAATGAGCAGTTCTTC

V gene: TRBV28
D gene: NA
clone size: few
CDR3 length: 15
J gene: TRBJ2-4
CDR3 protein: CASRDIGQIGNIQYF
CDR3 DNA: TGTGCCAGCAGAGACATCGGACAGATCGGAAACATTCAGTACTTC

V gene: TRBV15
D gene: NA
clone size: many
CDR3 length: 13
J gene: TRBJ1-1
CDR3 protein: CATQSTGNTEAFF
CDR3 DNA: TGTGCCACCCAATCCACAGGGAACACTGAAGCTTTCTTT

V gene: TRBV6-2/TRBV6-3
D gene: TRBD2
clone size: NA
CDR3 length: 17
J gene: TRBJ2-3
CDR3 protein: CASSRLGLAGEGDTQYF
CDR3 DNA: TGTGCCAGCAGCCGACTCGGACTAGCGGGGGAAGGAGATACGCAGTATTTT

V gene: TRBV18
D gene: TRBD1
clone size: NA
CDR3 length: 17
J gene: TRBJ2-4
CDR3 protein: CASSPQTGGWAKNIQYF
CDR3 DNA: TGTGCCAGCTCACCTCAGACAGGGGGCTGGGCCAAAAACATTCAGTACTTC

V gene: TRBV7-9
D gene: TRBD2
clone size: NA
CDR3 length: 15
J gene: TRBJ2-4
CDR3 protein: CASSAVGRTKNIQYF
CDR3 DNA: TGTGCCAGCAGCGCCGTCGGGAGGACCAAAAACATTCAGTACTTC

V gene: TRBV6-5
D gene: TRBD1
clone size: few
CDR3 length: 16
J gene: TRBJ1-5
CDR3 protein: CASSRYRGSSGQPQHF
CDR3 DNA: TGTGCCAGCAGCCGATACAGGGGGTCATCGGGTCAGCCCCAGCATTTT

V gene: TRBV5-8
D gene: TRBD2
clone size: few
CDR3 length: 15
J gene: TRBJ2-1
CDR3 protein: CASRLRDSGGNEQFF
CDR3 DNA: TGTGCCAGCAGGCTGAGGGATAGCGGGGGCAATGAGCAGTTCTTC

V gene: TRBV7-8
D gene: NA
clone size: few
CDR3 length: 16
J gene: TRBJ1-4
CDR3 protein: CASTFGGSATNEKLFF
CDR3 DNA: TGTGCCAGCACCTTTGGGGGGAGTGCAACTAATGAAAAACTGTTTTTT

V gene: TRBV19
D gene: NA
clone size: NA
CDR3 length: 12
J gene: TRBJ2-3
CDR3 protein: CASSTYTDTQYF
CDR3 DNA: TGTGCCAGTAGTACATACACAGATACGCAGTATTTT

V gene: TRBV7-6
D gene: TRBD1
clone size: few
CDR3 length: 13
J gene: TRBJ1-5
CDR3 protein: CASSPGQGQPQHF
CDR3 DNA: TGTGCCAGCAGCCCGGGACAGGGTCAGCCCCAGCATTTT

V gene: TRBV4-2
D gene: NA
clone size: NA
CDR3 length: 15
J gene: TRBJ1-1
CDR3 protein: CASSIEGAMNTEAFF
CDR3 DNA: TGTGCCAGCAGCATCGAGGGAGCTATGAACACTGAAGCTTTCTTT

V gene: TRBV4-3
D gene: NA
clone size: many
CDR3 length: 16
J gene: TRBJ2-6
CDR3 protein: CASSPTRRGGSHVLTF
CDR3 DNA: TGCGCCAGCAGCCCTACGAGGCGGGGAGGATCCCATGTCCTGACTTTC

V gene: TRBV7-3
D gene: TRBD2
clone size: few
CDR3 length: 17
J gene: TRBJ2-3
CDR3 protein: CASSLTASGEAPDTQYF
CDR3 DNA: TGTGCCAGCAGCTTAACGGCTAGCGGGGAGGCCCCAGATACGCAGTATTTT

V gene: TRBV28
D gene: TRBD1
clone size: NA
CDR3 length: 13
J gene: TRBJ2-7
CDR3 protein: CASLSRGSYEQYF
CDR3 DNA: TGTGCCAGCCTGAGCAGGGGGTCCTACGAGCAGTACTTC

V gene: TRBV7-3
D gene: TRBD1
clone size: NA
CDR3 length: 15
J gene: TRBJ2-1
CDR3 protein: CASSNPGQGALEQFF
CDR3 DNA: TGTGCCAGCAGCAATCCGGGACAGGGGGCCCTTGAGCAGTTCTTC

V gene: TRBV7-4
D gene: TRBD2
clone size: few
CDR3 length: 15
J gene: TRBJ2-7
CDR3 protein: CASSLLPSGAYEQYF
CDR3 DNA: TGTGCCAGCAGCTTATTACCTAGCGGCGCCTACGAGCAGTACTTC

V gene: TRBV30
D gene: NA
clone size: few
CDR3 length: 14
J gene: TRBJ2-7
CDR3 protein: CAWSVRIGGYEQYF
CDR3 DNA: TGTGCCTGGAGTGTACGAATCGGAGGATACGAGCAGTACTTC

V gene: TRBV14
D gene: TRBD1
clone size: NA
CDR3 length: 15
J gene: TRBJ2-1
CDR3 protein: CASSQRTGRRGGQFF
CDR3 DNA: TGTGCCAGCAGCCAAAGGACAGGGAGGAGAGGTGGGCAGTTCTTC

V gene: TRBV4-1
D gene: TRBD1
clone size: few
CDR3 length: 15
J gene: TRBJ1-5
CDR3 protein: CASSQEDRGNQPQHF
CDR3 DNA: TGCGCCAGCAGCCAGGAAGACAGGGGAAATCAGCCCCAGCATTTT

V gene: TRBV7-2
D gene: NA
clone size: few
CDR3 length: 18
J gene: TRBJ1-2
CDR3 protein: CASSFPSGEEGWSYGYTF
CDR3 DNA: TGTGCCAGCAGCTTCCCCTCCGGGGAGGAGGGATGGAGCTATGGCTACACCTTC

V gene: TRBV6-2/TRBV6-3
D gene: NA
clone size: few
CDR3 length: 14
J gene: TRBJ2-1
CDR3 protein: CASSYFGTGNEQFF
CDR3 DNA: TGTGCCAGCAGTTATTTCGGGACTGGGAATGAGCAGTTCTTC

V gene: TRBV12-3/TRBV12-4
D gene: NA
clone size: many
CDR3 length: 15
J gene: TRBJ1-5
CDR3 protein: CASSLVLQDNQPQHF
CDR3 DNA: TGTGCCAGCAGTTTAGTTCTACAGGACAATCAGCCCCAGCATTTT

V gene: TRBV7-9
D gene: TRBD1
clone size: NA
CDR3 length: 15
J gene: TRBJ2-5
CDR3 protein: CASSSATGYQETQYF
CDR3 DNA: TGTGCCAGCAGCTCGGCGACAGGGTACCAAGAGACCCAGTACTTC

V gene: TRBV20-1
D gene: NA
clone size: NA
CDR3 length: 14
J gene: TRBJ1-2
CDR3 protein: CSARDPLLWYGYTF
CDR3 DNA: TGCAGTGCTAGGGATCCCCTGCTCTGGTATGGCTACACCTTC

V gene: TRBV6-2/TRBV6-3
D gene: NA
clone size: NA
CDR3 length: 17
J gene: TRBJ2-5
CDR3 protein: CASSYFVGENYQETQYF
CDR3 DNA: TGTGCCAGCAGTTACTTCGTGGGGGAAAACTACCAAGAGACCCAGTACTTC

V gene: TRBV27
D gene: NA
clone size: NA
CDR3 length: 15
J gene: TRBJ1-2
CDR3 protein: CASSTRERPLYGYTF
CDR3 DNA: TGTGCCAGCAGTACCCGGGAGCGACCACTCTATGGCTACACCTTC

V gene: TRBV6-5
D gene: NA
clone size: few
CDR3 length: 12
J gene: TRBJ1-1
CDR3 protein: CASSYLGEEAFF
CDR3 DNA: TGTGCCAGCAGTTATTTGGGGGAAGAAGCTTTCTTT

V gene: TRBV7-9
D gene: NA
clone size: many
CDR3 length: 12
J gene: TRBJ2-2
CDR3 protein: CASSPTPGELFF
CDR3 DNA: TGTGCCAGCAGTCCCACACCCGGGGAGCTGTTTTTT

V gene: TRBV11-2
D gene: NA
clone size: NA
CDR3 length: 14
J gene: TRBJ1-6
CDR3 protein: CASSLARRFSPLHF
CDR3 DNA: TGTGCCAGCAGCTTAGCAAGACGCTTTTCACCCCTCCACTTT

V gene: TRBV7-3
D gene: TRBD1
clone size: few
CDR3 length: 13
J gene: TRBJ1-2
CDR3 protein: CASSSGGQDGYTF
CDR3 DNA: TGTGCCAGCAGTTCTGGGGGACAGGATGGCTACACCTTC

V gene: TRBV7-9
D gene: TRBD1
clone size: few
CDR3 length: 17
J gene: TRBJ2-5
CDR3 protein: CASSLRGLGVFQETQYF
CDR3 DNA: TGTGCCAGCAGCTTGAGGGGGCTCGGGGTGTTCCAAGAGACCCAGTACTTC

V gene: TRBV7-8
D gene: NA
clone size: NA
CDR3 length: 16
J gene: TRBJ1-1
CDR3 protein: CASSLNERTLPTEAFF
CDR3 DNA: TGTGCCAGCAGCTTAAACGAGAGGACGTTGCCCACTGAAGCTTTCTTT

V gene: TRBV7-6
D gene: TRBD1
clone size: few
CDR3 length: 14
J gene: TRBJ1-1
CDR3 protein: CASSLGTGPTEAFF
CDR3 DNA: TGTGCCAGCAGCTTGGGGACAGGGCCCACTGAAGCTTTCTTT

V gene: TRBV6-5
D gene: TRBD2
clone size: few
CDR3 length: 14
J gene: TRBJ2-5
CDR3 protein: CASSYRGEWETQYF
CDR3 DNA: TGTGCCAGCAGTTATCGGGGGGAATGGGAGACCCAGTACTTC

V gene: TRBV9
D gene: TRBD1
clone size: many
CDR3 length: 13
J gene: TRBJ1-6
CDR3 protein: CASKGTGDSPLHF
CDR3 DNA: TGTGCCAGCAAAGGGACAGGGGATTCACCCCTCCACTTT

V gene: TRBV12-5
D gene: NA
clone size: NA
CDR3 length: 13
J gene: TRBJ2-3
CDR3 protein: CASGLEDTDTQYF
CDR3 DNA: TGTGCTAGTGGTTTGGAGGACACAGATACGCAGTATTTT

V gene: TRBV4-3
D gene: NA
clone size: few
CDR3 length: 17
J gene: TRBJ2-1
CDR3 protein: CASSQDGAGSRSGEQFF
CDR3 DNA: TGCGCCAGCAGCCAAGATGGGGCAGGGTCTCGGAGCGGTGAGCAGTTCTTC

V gene: TRBV5-6
D gene: NA
clone size: many
CDR3 length: 12
J gene: TRBJ2-3
CDR3 protein: CASWRGTDTQYF
CDR3 DNA: TGTGCCAGCTGGCGGGGCACAGATACGCAGTATTTT

V gene: TRBV5-4
D gene: TRBD1
clone size: once
CDR3 length: 17
J gene: TRBJ2-5
CDR3 protein: CASSSLDRSKYQETQYF
CDR3 DNA: TGTGCCAGCAGCAGTCTGGACAGGAGCAAGTACCAAGAGACCCAGTACTTC

V gene: TRBV4-1
D gene: NA
clone size: NA
CDR3 length: 13
J gene: TRBJ2-1
CDR3 protein: CASSPRGIREQFF
CDR3 DNA: TGCGCCAGCAGCCCGCGAGGTATTCGGGAGCAGTTCTTC

V gene: TRBV7-9
D gene: TRBD1
clone size: NA
CDR3 length: 15
J gene: TRBJ2-5
CDR3 protein: CASSWTGVSQETQYF
CDR3 DNA: TGTGCCAGCAGCTGGACAGGGGTGTCTCAAGAGACCCAGTACTTC

V gene: TRBV15
D gene: TRBD2
clone size: few
CDR3 length: 17
J gene: TRBJ2-5
CDR3 protein: CATSTLAAGDGAETQYF
CDR3 DNA: TGTGCCACCAGCACTTTGGCAGCGGGGGACGGGGCAGAGACCCAGTACTTC

V gene: TRBV24-1
D gene: NA
clone size: many
CDR3 length: 16
J gene: TRBJ2-4
CDR3 protein: CATSDRDDYDKNIQYF
CDR3 DNA: TGTGCCACCAGTGATCGGGACGACTATGACAAAAACATTCAGTACTTC

V gene: TRBV4-1
D gene: TRBD2
clone size: many
CDR3 length: 17
J gene: TRBJ2-3
CDR3 protein: CASSLQNGLADADTQYF
CDR3 DNA: TGCGCCAGCAGCCTCCAAAATGGCCTAGCGGACGCAGATACGCAGTATTTT

V gene: TRBV27
D gene: NA
clone size: few
CDR3 length: 15
J gene: TRBJ2-2
CDR3 protein: CASSFKGSNTGELFF
CDR3 DNA: TGTGCCAGCAGTTTCAAGGGATCGAACACCGGGGAGCTGTTTTTT

V gene: TRBV9
D gene: NA
clone size: many
CDR3 length: 13
J gene: TRBJ2-1
CDR3 protein: CASSVEGNNEQFF
CDR3 DNA: TGTGCCAGCAGCGTAGAAGGGAACAATGAGCAGTTCTTC

V gene: TRBV6-2/TRBV6-3
D gene: TRBD1
clone size: NA
CDR3 length: 15
J gene: TRBJ2-7
CDR3 protein: CASSQPGQSSYEQYF
CDR3 DNA: TGTGCCAGCAGTCAACCGGGACAGAGCTCCTACGAGCAGTACTTC

V gene: TRBV4-1
D gene: NA
clone size: NA
CDR3 length: 16
J gene: TRBJ2-3
CDR3 protein: CASSQDNSGGTDTQYF
CDR3 DNA: TGCGCCAGCAGCCAAGACAATAGCGGAGGCACAGATACGCAGTATTTT

V gene: TRBV19
D gene: NA
clone size: few
CDR3 length: 14
J gene: TRBJ2-7
CDR3 protein: CASSIETGPREQYF
CDR3 DNA: TGTGCCAGTAGTATAGAAACAGGACCGCGCGAGCAGTACTTC